A selection of T cell receptor beta chains follows, all from one sample in a study of regulatory T cells in long-lasting Graves disease. TCRdb used MiXCR to reprocess the multiplex PCR reads, holding one entry per CDR3 protein. The top ten hold 35% to 55% of the sample, which has about 660,000 distinct CDR3 sequences, around 30% seen once. The input for sequencing was peripheral blood mononuclear cells (PBMCs), taken when the disease was refractory, from a patient treated with antithyroid drugs. The receptors derive from a female donor with Graves disease. Both conserved end residues are part of each CDR3. A D gene is named only where the DNA matches it firmly. The size field is filled for only some rows; it gives once, few, many or a size class.

CDR3 DNA	CDR3 protein	V gene	clone size	J gene	D gene
TGCGCCAGCAGCGTGGACTGGGATGGCTACACCTTC	CASSVDWDGYTF	TRBV5-1	-	TRBJ1-2	-
TGTGCCTGGAGTGTACAACAGGGTGGGACTGGCTACACCTTC	CAWSVQQGGTGYTF	TRBV30	few	TRBJ1-2	-
TGTGCCAGTAGTACCCCCCGGAGGGGCCAAGAGACCCAGTACTTC	CASSTPRRGQETQYF	TRBV19	few	TRBJ2-5	-
TGTGCCAGCAGCTTTGGGACAGGGTTTTCTGAAAAACTGTTTTTT	CASSFGTGFSEKLFF	TRBV7-9	-	TRBJ1-4	TRBD1
TGTGCCATCTCGGGATCAGATGCCCTCTATGGCTACACCTTC	CAISGSDALYGYTF	TRBV10-3	-	TRBJ1-2	-
TGTGCCAGCAGGTTGACAAGCTGGGGGTACGAGCAGTACTTC	CASRLTSWGYEQYF	TRBV28	-	TRBJ2-7	-
TGTGCCAGCAGTTACGGACAGGGTGGTGAAGCTTTCTTT	CASSYGQGGEAFF	TRBV6-2/TRBV6-3	few	TRBJ1-1	TRBD1
TGCAGTGCTAGACGGCAGGGCCTCCCAGCTTTCTTT	CSARRQGLPAFF	TRBV20-1	few	TRBJ1-1	-
TGTGCCAGTAGTGCGAACAGGGGGCATGGCTACACCTTC	CASSANRGHGYTF	TRBV19	once	TRBJ1-2	TRBD1
TGTGCCAGCAGCCTAGACGGGACAGGAGCCTACGAGCAGTACTTC	CASSLDGTGAYEQYF	TRBV7-2	few	TRBJ2-7	TRBD1
TGTGCCAGCAGTGAACAGGCAGGAACGCTTTATGGCTACACCTTC	CASSEQAGTLYGYTF	TRBV6-1	many	TRBJ1-2	-
TGTGCCAGCATCCGTGAAACAGGGAACACTGAAGCTTTCTTT	CASIRETGNTEAFF	TRBV7-9	few	TRBJ1-1	-
TGTGCCAGCAGCGGACGGGACAGATTCTATGGCTACACCTTC	CASSGRDRFYGYTF	TRBV7-9	few	TRBJ1-2	TRBD1
TGTGCCAGCAGTGGCCGGGACAGGGGCAATCAGCCCCAGCATTTT	CASSGRDRGNQPQHF	TRBV6-1	many	TRBJ1-5	TRBD1
TGTGCCAGCAGCTCTCAGGGGGCTGGCACCGGGGAGCTGTTTTTT	CASSSQGAGTGELFF	TRBV12-3/TRBV12-4	many	TRBJ2-2	TRBD1
TGCAGTGCTAGATTAGCGGGAGGCACCTACGAGCAGTACTTC	CSARLAGGTYEQYF	TRBV20-1	many	TRBJ2-7	TRBD2
TGCGCCAGCAGCCCGGGACAGCTTACCGGGGAGCTGTTTTTT	CASSPGQLTGELFF	TRBV5-1	few	TRBJ2-2	TRBD1
TGTGCCGGGCGACACAGTGGCTATGGCTACACCTTC	CAGRHSGYGYTF	TRBV28	many	TRBJ1-2	-
TGTGCCAGCGGGGGTACCATCCTCGATGGCTACACCTTC	CASGGTILDGYTF	TRBV6-4	-	TRBJ1-2	-
TGCGCCAGCAACCCGGAGGTGGGAACTGAAGCTTTCTTT	CASNPEVGTEAFF	TRBV5-1	-	TRBJ1-1	-
TGTGCCAGCAGTTTATTACCTCTCTCTGGAAACACCATATATTTT	CASSLLPLSGNTIYF	TRBV27	-	TRBJ1-3	-
TGTGCCAGCAGCGAGGGTGGGAGACCGGGACGCTTACTTTTC	CASSEGGRPGRLLF	TRBV9	-	TRBJ1-2	-
TGTGCCACCAGCAGGCCCCCGGGACGGATGATTTTT	CATSRPPGRMIF	TRBV15	-	TRBJ1-4	-
TGTGCCAGCAGCTTTGGTGGTGGCTCCGGCTCCTACAATGAGCAGTTCTTC	CASSFGGGSGSYNEQFF	TRBV11-3	once	TRBJ2-1	-
TGTGCCAGCACCTCGGGAGGGCCAGCGAATTCACCCCTCCACTTT	CASTSGGPANSPLHF	TRBV28	many	TRBJ1-6	-
TGCGCCAGCAGCGTACAGGGGTTTACCACTGAAGCTTTCTTT	CASSVQGFTTEAFF	TRBV5-1	-	TRBJ1-1	TRBD1
TGTGCCAGCAGTCCCGGGACTAGCGGGAGGACCGGGGAGCTGTTTTTT	CASSPGTSGRTGELFF	TRBV27	many	TRBJ2-2	TRBD2
TGTGCCAGCAGCTCAAAGGGCCTCTGGCAGGGGGAATCCAGTGCTGAAAAACTGTTTTTT	CASSSKGLWQGESSAEKLFF	TRBV7-9	-	TRBJ1-4	TRBD1
TGTGCCAGCAGTTTATTCCCCAGTGGGGGCAATCAGCCCCAGCATTTT	CASSLFPSGGNQPQHF	TRBV27	-	TRBJ1-5	-
TGCAGCGTTGAAGGGGGGACAGGTTTCAACACCGGGGAGCTGTTTTTT	CSVEGGTGFNTGELFF	TRBV29-1	-	TRBJ2-2	TRBD1
TGTGCCAGCAGCCAAGATAATTGGAGCGGTCCTGAAGCTTTCTTT	CASSQDNWSGPEAFF	TRBV3-1	-	TRBJ1-1	-
TGTGCCAGCAGTGCCTCCGACAGGGGCCGAGCTTTCTTT	CASSASDRGRAFF	TRBV6-1	few	TRBJ1-1	TRBD1
TGTGCCAGTAGCTTAGTCGCCGAGCAGGGAGGGCAGTACTTC	CASSLVAEQGGQYF	TRBV11-2	many	TRBJ2-7	-
TGTGCCAGCAGGATTGAGGCAGGAGGCAATCAGCCCCAGCATTTT	CASRIEAGGNQPQHF	TRBV28	few	TRBJ1-5	-
TGTGCCAGCAGTTTATTAGCGGGGACAGGGGGGAAAGGCTACACCTTC	CASSLLAGTGGKGYTF	TRBV28	many	TRBJ1-2	TRBD1
TGTGCCACCAGTGATCCCGGACAGGACCAAGAGACCCAGTACTTC	CATSDPGQDQETQYF	TRBV24-1	-	TRBJ2-5	TRBD1
TGCGCCAGCAGCTGGCAGACAGGGCGGGAGACCCAGTACTTC	CASSWQTGRETQYF	TRBV5-1	-	TRBJ2-5	TRBD1
TGTGCCACCAGCGCCGGGACAGGGGGGACTGAAGCTTTCTTT	CATSAGTGGTEAFF	TRBV15	-	TRBJ1-1	TRBD1
TGCAGCGTTTTGGAAGAAGGCCACGAGCAGTACTTC	CSVLEEGHEQYF	TRBV29-1	-	TRBJ2-7	-
TGTGCCAGCAGCCAATGGGACAATAACTATGGCTACACCTTC	CASSQWDNNYGYTF	TRBV3-1	-	TRBJ1-2	-
TGCGCCAGCAGCTTTCAGACAGGGGGGCCTGAAGCTTTCTTT	CASSFQTGGPEAFF	TRBV5-1	few	TRBJ1-1	TRBD1
TGTGCCAGCTCACCTTCGGGACCGAACACTGAAGCTTTCTTT	CASSPSGPNTEAFF	TRBV18	few	TRBJ1-1	-
TGTGCCAGTAGTAGGACAGCTGATCAGCCCCAGCATTTT	CASSRTADQPQHF	TRBV19	once	TRBJ1-5	-
TGTGCCAGCAGTTCACTACGGGACCCTGGAAACACCATATATTTT	CASSSLRDPGNTIYF	TRBV28	few	TRBJ1-3	-
TGTGCCAGCAGTTTTGGGGCAGACTATGGCTACACCTTC	CASSFGADYGYTF	TRBV25-1	-	TRBJ1-2	-
TGTGCCAGCAGTGAAGCGGCACCAACTACTAATGAAAAACTGTTTTTT	CASSEAAPTTNEKLFF	TRBV6-1	many	TRBJ1-4	-
TGTGCCAGCAGCTCGGGACTAGCGGGAGTGAGCACAGATACGCAGTATTTT	CASSSGLAGVSTDTQYF	TRBV11-2	-	TRBJ2-3	TRBD2
TGCGCCAGCACGCGAGCGGGAGGGGCAGAGACCCAGTACTTC	CASTRAGGAETQYF	TRBV5-1	-	TRBJ2-5	TRBD2
TGTGCCAGCAGTTTAGCGGGTGGTTTTGGTGGAAACACTGAAGCTTTCTTT	CASSLAGGFGGNTEAFF	TRBV12-3/TRBV12-4	few	TRBJ1-1	-
TGCGCCAGCAGCCACCTAGGACTAGCGGGAGCAGGCGAGCAGTACTTC	CASSHLGLAGAGEQYF	TRBV4-1	-	TRBJ2-7	TRBD2
TGCGCCAGCAGCTGGCGGACTAGCGGGAACACCGGGGAGCTGTTTTTT	CASSWRTSGNTGELFF	TRBV5-1	few	TRBJ2-2	TRBD2
TGTGCCAGCAGTGCGACAGGCCGGGAGCAGTACTTC	CASSATGREQYF	TRBV6-1	-	TRBJ2-7	-
TGTGCCAGCAGCCTTCTATCGACGGAGAAAGCTTTCTTT	CASSLLSTEKAFF	TRBV3-1	few	TRBJ1-1	-
TGTGCCAGCAGTTACTACGCCCCAGGGGGGACTGAAGCTTTCTTT	CASSYYAPGGTEAFF	TRBV6-5	many	TRBJ1-1	TRBD1
TGTGCCAGTAATTCCGCGGAGACGGGTGAAGCTTTCTTT	CASNSAETGEAFF	TRBV19	-	TRBJ1-1	-
TGTGCCAGCAGTTTAAGAACAGACTCCCTGAGCTCCTACAATGAGCAGTTCTTC	CASSLRTDSLSSYNEQFF	TRBV27	few	TRBJ2-1	-
TGCGCCAGCAGCCAAGGTTCAATAGCGGGAGTTACCGAGCAGTACTTC	CASSQGSIAGVTEQYF	TRBV4-1	many	TRBJ2-7	TRBD2
TGTGCCAGCGCATCCGACCGGACAGGGATGAACACTGAAGCTTTCTTT	CASASDRTGMNTEAFF	TRBV27	many	TRBJ1-1	TRBD1
TGTGCCAGCAGGCAAGGAGGCGCGGAAAAACTGTTTTTT	CASRQGGAEKLFF	TRBV6-1	-	TRBJ1-4	-